These T cell receptor beta chains were read from a single sample in a study of blood T cell repertoires in COVID-19. Data came from immunoSEQ multiplex PCR; TCRdb stores just in-frame clones and leaves some out. The sample lists over 200,000 clones; 83% were seen once. Sequencing was performed on peripheral blood. The source is a woman aged 70-85 years with active or convalescent COVID-19. CDR3s include the opening cysteine and the closing phenylalanine or tryptophan. D genes are given only for firm matches. Rows give clone size only sometimes, using once, few, many, or a class for an expanded clone.

clone_size d_call j_call v_call cdr3_aa cdr3_nt
- TRBD1 TRBJ2-3 TRBV6-6 CASIDRVSTDTQYF TGTGCCAGCATCGACAGGGTGAGCACAGATACGCAGTATTTT
- TRBD1 TRBJ1-2 TRBV4-1 CASSQDGQAINYGYTF TGCGCCAGCAGCCAAGATGGACAGGCGATAAACTATGGCTACACCTTC
- - TRBJ2-7 TRBV27 CASSPTPSGSYEQYF TGTGCCAGCAGTCCCACCCCTTCCGGCTCCTACGAGCAGTACTTC
- - TRBJ2-7 TRBV5-4 CASSFQGISYEQYF TGTGCCAGCAGCTTCCAGGGGATCTCCTACGAGCAGTACTTC
- - TRBJ1-3 TRBV30 CAWSVLRNRAGGNTIYF TGTGCCTGGAGTGTATTGAGGAACAGGGCGGGTGGAAACACCATATATTTT
- - TRBJ1-3 TRBV7-9 CASRGVPGNTIYF TGTGCCAGCAGAGGGGTGCCCGGAAACACCATATATTTT
- - TRBJ2-5 TRBV5-1 CASSSGQRLQETQYF TGCGCCAGCAGCTCAGGACAGAGACTCCAAGAGACCCAGTACTTC
- - TRBJ2-7 TRBV3-1/TRBV3-2 CASSPWEGSGYEQYF TGTGCCAGCAGCCCTTGGGAAGGCAGCGGCTACGAGCAGTACTTC
once - TRBJ2-7 TRBV7-8 CASSSILDEQYF TGTGCCAGCAGCTCCATACTAGACGAGCAGTACTTC
once TRBD1 TRBJ1-2 TRBV11-2 CASSVQGYGYTF TGTGCCAGCAGCGTACAGGGGTATGGCTACACCTTC
- TRBD1 TRBJ2-2 TRBV5-4 CASSSRGQSPGELFF TGTGCCAGCAGCTCTCGGGGACAGAGTCCCGGGGAGCTGTTTTTT
once TRBD1 TRBJ1-1 TRBV12-5 CASGLGQGENTEAFF TGTGCTAGTGGTTTGGGCCAGGGGGAGAACACTGAAGCTTTCTTT
- TRBD1 TRBJ2-7 TRBV6-2/TRBV6-3 CASSTGQGINWQYF TGTGCCAGCAGCACTGGACAGGGTATTAACTGGCAGTACTTC
- - TRBJ2-2 TRBV5-6 CASSLGAGNTGELFF TGTGCCAGCAGCTTGGGAGCAGGGAACACCGGGGAGCTGTTTTTT
- TRBD2 TRBJ2-7 TRBV12-3/TRBV12-4 CASSQYGTTYF TGTGCCAGCAGCCAATATGGGACTACGTACTTC
- - TRBJ2-3 TRBV19 CASRGDGTDTQYF TGTGCCAGTAGAGGAGATGGCACAGATACGCAGTATTTT
- TRBD2 TRBJ2-3 TRBV9 CASSVPGTSETDTQYF TGTGCCAGCAGCGTCCCCGGGACTAGCGAGACAGATACGCAGTATTTT
- - TRBJ2-2 TRBV29-1 CSVAWTDTGELFF TGCAGCGTTGCTTGGACTGACACCGGGGAGCTGTTTTTT
- TRBD2 TRBJ2-5 TRBV9 CASSVQGLVQETQYF TGTGCCAGCAGCGTCCAGGGACTAGTCCAAGAGACCCAGTACTTC
once TRBD1 TRBJ1-5 TRBV12-5 CASGSDRGLNQPQHF TGTGCTAGTGGTTCTGACAGGGGCCTCAATCAGCCCCAGCATTTT
few - TRBJ1-6 TRBV6-5 CASSYNGDGSPLHF TGTGCCAGCAGTTACAACGGGGATGGATCACCCCTCCACTTT
- - TRBJ1-6 TRBV5-1 CASSFQGNSPLHF TGCGCCAGCAGCTTCCAGGGGAATTCACCCCTCCACTTT
- TRBD1 TRBJ1-5 TRBV27 CASSHRDRRDYPQHF TGTGCCAGCAGTCACCGGGACAGGAGGGATTATCCCCAGCATTTT
- - TRBJ2-6 TRBV7-9 CASSLSPTAGANVLTF TGTGCCAGCAGCTTAAGTCCGACAGCCGGGGCCAACGTCCTGACTTTC
few - TRBJ2-1 TRBV7-3 CASSLTFPDEQFF TGTGCCAGCAGCTTAACCTTTCCGGATGAGCAGTTCTTC
- - TRBJ2-3 TRBV27 CASRRLSSVTDTQYF TGTGCCAGCAGGCGACTTTCAAGCGTCACAGATACGCAGTATTTT
- TRBD1 TRBJ1-5 TRBV5-5 CASSGDREVAQHF TGTGCCAGCAGCGGGGACAGGGAAGTAGCCCAGCATTTT